Listed below are T cell receptor beta chains from one sample, sequenced in a study of neurological immune-mediated disorders. Using its own MiXCR run on the 5' RACE reads, TCRdb lists one record per CDR3 protein. The table records about 66,000 distinct CDR3 sequences, roughly 3.6% of them present only once. The sample taken for sequencing was PBMCs. The receptors stem from a man younger than 45 with multiple sclerosis. Both conserved end residues are part of each CDR3. Fields, in order: CDR3 protein, CDR3 DNA, D gene, J gene, clone size, V gene. The D gene is left open where the match is weak. The size field is filled for only some rows; it gives once, few, many or a size class.

CDR3aa: CASSSQTGNGYGYTF
CDR3nt: TGTGCCAGCAGTTCCCAGACAGGGAACGGCTATGGCTACACCTTC
d_gene: TRBD1
j_gene: TRBJ1-2
abundance: many
v_gene: TRBV27

CDR3aa: CASSFATGEAFF
CDR3nt: TGTGCCAGCAGTTTCGCTACAGGTGAAGCTTTCTTT
d_gene: .
j_gene: TRBJ1-1
abundance: many
v_gene: TRBV12-3/TRBV12-4

CDR3aa: CASRADREANEKLFF
CDR3nt: TGTGCCAGCAGAGCCGACAGGGAGGCAAATGAAAAACTGTTTTTT
d_gene: TRBD1
j_gene: TRBJ1-4
abundance: many
v_gene: TRBV7-2

CDR3aa: CASKTLGTGLTDTQYF
CDR3nt: TGTGCCAGCAAAACCCTCGGGACAGGGCTCACAGATACGCAGTATTTT
d_gene: TRBD1
j_gene: TRBJ2-3
abundance: many
v_gene: TRBV27

CDR3aa: CASSLEESETGDYEQYF
CDR3nt: TGTGCCAGCAGCTTAGAGGAGTCTGAGACAGGGGACTACGAGCAGTACTTC
d_gene: TRBD1
j_gene: TRBJ2-7
abundance: many
v_gene: TRBV7-6

CDR3aa: CASSPGQNTEAFF
CDR3nt: TGCGCCAGCAGCCCGGGACAGAACACTGAAGCTTTCTTT
d_gene: .
j_gene: TRBJ1-1
abundance: many
v_gene: TRBV5-1

CDR3aa: CSARDLKNEQFF
CDR3nt: TGCAGTGCTAGAGATCTGAAAAATGAGCAGTTCTTC
d_gene: .
j_gene: TRBJ2-1
abundance: many
v_gene: TRBV20-1

CDR3aa: CASSQTPDGTQGNTIYF
CDR3nt: TGTGCCAGCAGCCAAACTCCGGATGGGACACAAGGAAACACCATATATTTT
d_gene: .
j_gene: TRBJ1-3
abundance: few
v_gene: TRBV4-2

CDR3aa: CASNRRHTGELFF
CDR3nt: TGTGCCAGTAACCGGAGGCACACCGGGGAGCTGTTTTTT
d_gene: .
j_gene: TRBJ2-2
abundance: .
v_gene: TRBV19

CDR3aa: CSARDGQGFNQPQHF
CDR3nt: TGCAGTGCTAGAGATGGGCAAGGGTTCAATCAGCCCCAGCATTTT
d_gene: .
j_gene: TRBJ1-5
abundance: many
v_gene: TRBV20-1

CDR3aa: CASSLAGQGLADTQYF
CDR3nt: TGTGCCAGCAGCTTGGCGGGACAGGGGTTGGCAGATACGCAGTATTTT
d_gene: TRBD1
j_gene: TRBJ2-3
abundance: many
v_gene: TRBV5-6